The present T cell receptor beta chain was sequenced within a study of blood T cell repertoires in COVID-19. Clones were sequenced by immunoSEQ multiplex PCR, and TCRdb holds only the in-frame ones, with some missing. This sample has 150,000 to 200,000 clones; under 80% occur once, and the top ten carry around 3%. This CDR3 has 13 residues. Germline V lookup: CDR1 GTSNPN, CDR2 SVGIG (reference sequence). The V end was cut by 1 base, the J end by 6 bases, with 11 bases between. Sequencing was carried out using peripheral blood. This chain joins TRBV30 and TRBJ2-3; D perhaps matches TRBD2 (7 bases). This clonotype originated in an elderly woman with acute or convalescent COVID-19. In nucleotides, the CDR3 is TGTGCCTGGAGTGAGGGGGGGAGCGATACGCAGTATTTT. Protein product: CAWSEGGSDTQYF.